This passage covers 21 T cell receptor beta chains from one sample sequenced in a study of OX40 agonist ivuxolimab in advanced cancers. Using immunoSEQ multiplex PCR, the repertoire was profiled, and TCRdb retains in-frame clones only, with some absent. The sample lists about 50,000 clones, 60% to 80% occurring once. The specimen comprised CD4+ or CD8+ T cells sorted from blood, sampled in a trial of the OX40 agonist ivuxolimab. The receptors originated from an adult with an advanced solid tumor such as melanoma, head and neck, liver or kidney cancer.

J is TRBJ1-1 and V is TRBV15, with D uncertain. V was cut by 0 bases and J by 0 bases, with 2 bases left in between. Germline V gene lookup returns CDR1 LNHNV and CDR2 YYDKDF (reference sequence). The CDR3 length is 13 residues. The CDR3 reads CATSRDVNTEAFF. The CDR3 bases are TGTGCCACCAGCAGAGATGTGAACACTGAAGCTTTCTTT. The whole variable domain, filled in from reference TRBV15 and TRBJ1-1, reads DAMVIQNPRYQVTQFGKPVTLSCSQTLNHNVMYWYQQKSSQAPKLLFHYYDKDFNNEADTPDNFQSRRPNTSFCFLDIRSPGLGDTAMYLCATSRDVNTEAFFGQGTRLTVV.

The V and J genes are TRBV14 and TRBJ2-1, with 13 positions matching TRBD2. The germline V gene has CDR1 SGHDN and CDR2 FVKESK. After removal of 5 bases from V and 8 bases from J, the junction contained 3 bases not matched to a gene. The CDR3 totals 14 residues. As DNA, the CDR3 is TGTGCCAGCAGCGGACTAGCGGGAGAGCATGAGCAGTTCTTC. It encodes CASSGLAGEHEQFF.

This CDR3 is CASSPILVRTYNEQFF. CDR3 DNA sequence: TGTGCCAGCAGCCCAATCCTGGTACGAACCTACAATGAGCAGTTCTTC. V is TRBV5-5 and J is TRBJ2-1, with D unresolved. This CDR3 spans 16 amino acids. Germline lookup yields CDR1 SGHKS and CDR2 YYEKEE (reference sequence). V was pared by 4 bases and J by 2 bases, with 16 bases between.

Only a few counts were recorded for this clone. The chain has TRBV19 and TRBJ2-1, with 10 bases matching TRBD1. Germline loops: CDR1 LNHDA, CDR2 SQIVND (reference sequence). V lost 6 bases to trimming and J lost 3 bases; unmatched junction nucleotides: 8. CDR3 length: 16 residues. The CDR3 here is CASSPGRDRGYNEQFF. The CDR3 DNA reads TGTGCCAGTAGCCCTGGGAGGGACAGGGGCTACAATGAGCAGTTCTTC.

The chain recombines TRBV11-2 with TRBJ1-1; D is undetermined. V was cut by 2 bases and J by 1 base, with 8 bases left in between. Germline CDR1 and CDR2: SGHAT and FQNNGV. CDR3 length equals 14 residues. In nucleotides, the CDR3 is TGTGCCAGCAGCTTATGGCAGGCGAACACTGAAGCTTTCTTT. It encodes CASSLWQANTEAFF.

This clone was found a few times. This chain connects TRBV6-1 to TRBJ1-6; D perhaps matches TRBD1 (5 bases). Germline CDR1 is MNHNS and CDR2 is SASEGT. The CDR3 has 15 residues. Trimming removed 10 bases at V and 10 bases at J, with 23 bases between. CDR3 DNA: TGTGCCACGCCAGGGACTCTTATAAACGGCTCACCCCTCCACTTT. Its translation is CATPGTLINGSPLHF.

This clone was found a few times. The gene calls are TRBV27 and TRBJ2-3, with D uncertain. The CDR3 totals 15 residues. The V gene lost 3 bases and the J gene lost 6 bases, with 16 bases spanning the gap. Germline lookup yields CDR1 MNHEY and CDR2 SMNVEV (reference sequence). CDR3 coding DNA: TGTGCCAGCAGTTTTAGGTTAGCACCCTCGGATACGCAGTATTTT. Amino acid sequence: CASSFRLAPSDTQYF.

The chain joins TRBV7-2 to TRBJ1-3; D is undetermined. V was pared by 0 bases and J by 1 base, with 7 bases between. The V gene's germline CDR1 is SGHTA and CDR2 FQGNSA. This CDR3 is built from 15 residues. The CDR3 region is CASSLADLSGNTIYF. The CDR3 nucleotides are TGTGCCAGCAGCTTAGCCGACCTGTCTGGAAACACCATATATTTT.

V is TRBV28 and J is TRBJ1-1, with no clear D. Germline V lookup: CDR1 MDHEN, CDR2 SYDVKM. Trimming stripped 7 bases from V and 3 bases from J, with 9 bases between. The CDR3 contains 12 residues. CDR3 sequence: CASTRTDTEAFF. For the CDR3, the DNA is TGTGCCAGCACCAGGACTGACACTGAAGCTTTCTTT.

This chain joins TRBV6-1 and TRBJ2-3; the D gene is possibly TRBD2 (6 bases). V lost 6 bases to trimming and J lost 5 bases, with 12 bases between them. CDR3 length equals 13 residues. Per the germline V gene, CDR1 is MNHNS and CDR2 is SASEGT. The CDR3 protein is CASSRDFQDTQYF. CDR3 sequence (DNA): TGTGCCAGCAGCCGGGACTTCCAAGATACGCAGTATTTT.

This clone came up once. V is TRBV9 and J is TRBJ2-3, with 7 bases lining up with TRBD1. V shed 0 bases, J shed 2 bases, and the junction held 6 bases outside the gene matches. Germline loops: CDR1 SGDLS, CDR2 YYNGEE. The CDR3 loop spans 16 amino acids. The CDR3 spells CASSVEGDRLTDTQYF. Here the CDR3 DNA reads TGTGCCAGCAGCGTAGAAGGGGACAGACTCACAGATACGCAGTATTTT. Complete variable domain (other parts from reference TRBV9 and TRBJ2-3): DSGVTQTPKHLITATGQRVTLRCSPRSGDLSVYWYQQSLDQGLQFLIQYYNGEERAKGNILERFSAQQFPDLHSELNLSSLELGDSALYFCASSVEGDRLTDTQYFGPGTRLTVL.

The rearrangement links TRBV7-3 to TRBJ1-2; D is unresolved. The V gene lost 0 bases and the J gene lost 2 bases, with 19 bases spanning the gap. The CDR3 totals 18 residues. Looked up from germline, CDR1 is SGHTA and CDR2 is FQGTGA. CDR3 DNA: TGTGCCAGCAGCTTAACGTGGGGAGGGAGCCATCCAAACTATGGCTACACCTTC. Protein: CASSLTWGGSHPNYGYTF.

The chain recombines TRBV18 with TRBJ1-2, with 8 bases lining up with TRBD1. The V and J ends lost 3 bases and 4 bases, in that order; junction bases with no gene match: 1. Germline-derived CDR1 and CDR2 are KGHSH and LQKENI. The CDR3 totals 13 residues. This CDR3 is CASSPTGGYGYTF. In nucleotides, the CDR3 is TGTGCCAGCTCACCCACAGGGGGCTATGGCTACACCTTC.

The chain recombines TRBV29-1 with TRBJ1-1; TRBD1 might be the D (6 bases). Germline assignment: CDR1 SQVTM and CDR2 ANQGSEA. This CDR3 is built from 14 residues. V was cut by 4 bases and J by 7 bases, with 19 bases left in between. CDR3 coding DNA: TGCAGCGTTGGAACCGGGCCCTCACAGGGTGAAGCTTTCTTT. The encoded protein is CSVGTGPSQGEAFF.

DNA for the CDR3: TGTGCCAGTAGTATCGACAGGGTCGGGCGCGAACTAATTCAGTACTTC. Protein: CASSIDRVGRELIQYF. The gene calls are TRBV19 and TRBJ2-4; 7 bases fit TRBD1. The CDR3 covers 16 residues. Losses at the gene ends were 3 bases for V and 10 bases for J; bases not matched to a gene: 15. Germline assignment: CDR1 LNHDA and CDR2 SQIVND (reference sequence).

This chain joins TRBV18 and TRBJ1-1; 7 nucleotides line up with TRBD1. The J segment lost 6 bases and the V segment lost 3 bases, leaving 10 bases of the junction unmatched. Germline V lookup: CDR1 KGHSH, CDR2 LQKENI. The CDR3 covers 15 residues. The CDR3 sequence is CASSPREGAISEAFF. The CDR3, as DNA: TGTGCCAGCTCACCTCGTGAGGGGGCGATATCTGAAGCTTTCTTT. The full variable domain, its missing parts supplied by reference TRBV18 and TRBJ1-1, is NAGVMQNPRHLVRRRGQEARLRCSPMKGHSHVYWYRQLPEEGLKFMVYLQKENIIDESGMPKERFSAEFPKEGPSILRIQQVVRGDSAAYFCASSPREGAISEAFFGQGTRLTVV.

This clone was counted once. The chain carries TRBV19 and TRBJ2-7, with D hard to call. The germline V and J ends were trimmed by 5 bases and 6 bases, with 11 bases remaining between them. The CDR3 has 12 residues. Looked up from germline, CDR1 is LNHDA and CDR2 is SQIVND (reference sequence). DNA for the CDR3: TGTGCCAGTAGTGAAACGGGTGTCGAGCAGTACTTC. As protein: CASSETGVEQYF.

The chain uses TRBV15 and TRBJ2-5, with TRBD1 identical over 8 bases. This CDR3 has 16 amino acids. With V trimmed by 0 bases and J by 7 bases, 10 bases remained unmatched. Germline CDR1 LNHNV, CDR2 YYDKDF (reference sequence). CDR3 DNA: TGTGCCACCAGCAGAGATGGCGAGACAGGGGACAGGACCCAGTACTTC. Residues: CATSRDGETGDRTQYF.

Remarks on this clone: At one of its ends the junction is not consistent with the germline gene, which may arise from a read error. The rearrangement joins TRBV27 to TRBJ2-5; TRBD2 matches 9 bases. This CDR3 has 15 residues. The V gene's germline CDR1 is MNHEY and CDR2 SMNVEV (reference sequence). CDR3 loop: CASSFFGTSQEAQYF. The CDR3 DNA reads as TGTGCCAGCAGTTTCTTCGGGACTAGCCAAGAGGCCCAGTACTTC.

The V and J genes are TRBV29-1 and TRBJ2-7; D ambiguous. V lost 4 bases, J lost 2 bases, and 6 bases lay in between. The CDR3 covers 11 residues. Germline-derived CDR1 and CDR2 are SQVTM and ANQGSEA. CDR3 coding DNA: TGCAGCGTTGCGGGCACCTACGAGCAGTACTTC. Translation gives CSVAGTYEQYF.

This clone was observed a handful of times. The J gene is TRBJ2-2, the V gene TRBV7-9; 10 bases are a match to TRBD2. The CDR3 sequence is 17 residues long. Germline CDR1 and CDR2: SEHNR and FQNEAQ (reference sequence). V trimming: 1 base; J trimming: 3 bases; junction bases outside the gene matches: 5. The CDR3 DNA reads as TGTGCCAGCAGCTTAGAAGCTAGCGGGAGAGACACCGGGGAGCTGTTTTTT. Its translation is CASSLEASGRDTGELFF.